The following is a TCR beta chain sequence with its context. The target antigen is unknown. With a J-beta primer mix and a sample-barcoded 5' primer, a second PCR ran roughly 6 to 11 cycles. From the 5' RACE reads, TCRdb called clonotypes with MiXCR, one entry per CDR3 protein. The repertoire holds approximately 2,000,000 distinct CDR3 sequences, with about two fifths as singletons. This CDR3 comprises 12 residues. Trimming stripped 0 bases from V and 10 bases from J, with 7 bases between. Germline V gene lookup returns CDR1 MNHNY and CDR2 SVGAGI (reference sequence). The donors, all healthy, were Caucasians living in Russia, aged 6 to 90. This sample was taken from a study of blood T cells in healthy people across ages. Points from the study as a whole: TCR beta diversity correlated strongly with naive T cell percentage.

The chain links TRBV6-6 to TRBJ2-1; D not certain. Sequencing was done on a sample of blood. This clonotype originated in a human donor in good health. The CDR3: CASSYSTIEQFF. The CDR3 nucleotides are TGTGCCAGCAGTTACTCGACCATCGAGCAGTTCTTC.